The sequence of this TCR beta chain was determined in a study of blood T cell repertoires in COVID-19. Looking at the study overall: Sites across the United States, Italy and Spain contributed samples from acute and convalescent COVID-19. PBMCs, B-cell-depleted T cells, or T cells provided the cDNA or gDNA that made up the material.

Per the germline V gene, CDR1 is SGHRS and CDR2 is YFSETQ. The CDR3 covers 15 residues. The V end lost 0 bases, the J end lost 6 bases, and 15 bases lay between the germline ends. Under the authors' procedure: Estimation of nucleated cell counts relied on the amplification of reference gene primers. Assay: immunoSEQ multiplex PCR; the TCRdb copy retains only in-frame clones and omits some. V and J calls and clone size are those listed in that table; D and trimming were worked out from the DNA. This repertoire shows about 150,000 clones, over 80% found once; its top ten account for roughly 5.5%. Exposed enrollees had met someone with a PCR-confirmed or clinician-diagnosed COVID-19 case at some point within the 2 weeks before study entry.

Sample: PBMCs or T cells enriched from blood (not recorded which). The V gene is TRBV5-1, the J gene TRBJ1-2, with a tentative D call TRBD1 (5 bases). This receptor was taken from a woman aged 50 to 60 who had been exposed to COVID-19. Here the CDR3 reads CASSLVGGLDDGYTF. Written as DNA, the CDR3 is TGCGCCAGCAGCTTGGTCGGGGGACTAGATGATGGCTACACCTTC.